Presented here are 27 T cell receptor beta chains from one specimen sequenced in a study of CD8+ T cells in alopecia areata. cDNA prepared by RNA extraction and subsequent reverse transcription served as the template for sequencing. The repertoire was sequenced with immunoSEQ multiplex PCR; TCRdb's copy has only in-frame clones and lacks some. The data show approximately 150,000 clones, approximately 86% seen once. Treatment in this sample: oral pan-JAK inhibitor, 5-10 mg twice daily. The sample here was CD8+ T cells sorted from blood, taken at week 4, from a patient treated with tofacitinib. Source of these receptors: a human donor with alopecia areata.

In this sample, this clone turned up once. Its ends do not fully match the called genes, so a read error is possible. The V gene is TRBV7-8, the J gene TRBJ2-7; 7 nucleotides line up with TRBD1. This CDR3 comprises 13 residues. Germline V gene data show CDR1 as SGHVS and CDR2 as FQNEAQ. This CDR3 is CASSLAAPGQKKF. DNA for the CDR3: TGTGCCAGCAGCTTAGCTGCTCCGGGACAGAAAAAATTC.

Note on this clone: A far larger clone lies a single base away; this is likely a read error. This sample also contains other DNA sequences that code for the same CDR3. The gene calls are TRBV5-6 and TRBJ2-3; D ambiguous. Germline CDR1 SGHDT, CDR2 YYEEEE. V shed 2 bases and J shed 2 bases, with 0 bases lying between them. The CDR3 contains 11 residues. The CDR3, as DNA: TGTGCCAGCAGCTTCACAGATACGCAGTATTTT. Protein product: CASSFTDTQYF.

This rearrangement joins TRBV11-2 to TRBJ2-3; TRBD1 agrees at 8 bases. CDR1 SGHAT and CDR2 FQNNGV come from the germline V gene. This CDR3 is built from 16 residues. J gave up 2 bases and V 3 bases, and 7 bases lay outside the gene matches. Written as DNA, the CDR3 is TGTGCCAGCAGCTTGGGACAGGCTCCCAACACAGATACGCAGTATTTT. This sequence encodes CASSLGQAPNTDTQYF.

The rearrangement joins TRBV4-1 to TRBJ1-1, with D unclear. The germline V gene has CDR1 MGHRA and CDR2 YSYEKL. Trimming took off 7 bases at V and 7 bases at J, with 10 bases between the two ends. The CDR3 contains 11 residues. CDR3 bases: TGCGCCAGCACCGCTCTTAATGAAGCTTTCTTT. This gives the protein CASTALNEAFF.

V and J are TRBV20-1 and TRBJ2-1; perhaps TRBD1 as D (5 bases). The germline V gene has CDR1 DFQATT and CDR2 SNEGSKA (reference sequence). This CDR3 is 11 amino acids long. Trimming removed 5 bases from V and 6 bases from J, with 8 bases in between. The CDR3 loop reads CSAQGVNEQFF. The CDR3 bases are TGCAGTGCTCAAGGGGTCAATGAGCAGTTCTTC.

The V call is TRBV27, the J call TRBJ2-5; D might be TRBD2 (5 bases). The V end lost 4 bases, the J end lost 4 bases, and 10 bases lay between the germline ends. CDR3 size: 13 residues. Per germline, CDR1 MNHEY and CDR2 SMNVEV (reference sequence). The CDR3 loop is CASSSGEGETQYF. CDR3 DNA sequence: TGTGCCAGCAGTTCTGGCGAGGGAGAGACCCAGTACTTC.

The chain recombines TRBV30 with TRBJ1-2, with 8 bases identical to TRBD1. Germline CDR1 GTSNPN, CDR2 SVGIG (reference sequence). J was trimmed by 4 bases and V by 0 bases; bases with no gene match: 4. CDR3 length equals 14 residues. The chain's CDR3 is CAWSVLQGAYGYTF. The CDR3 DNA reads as TGTGCCTGGAGTGTTCTGCAGGGGGCCTATGGCTACACCTTC.

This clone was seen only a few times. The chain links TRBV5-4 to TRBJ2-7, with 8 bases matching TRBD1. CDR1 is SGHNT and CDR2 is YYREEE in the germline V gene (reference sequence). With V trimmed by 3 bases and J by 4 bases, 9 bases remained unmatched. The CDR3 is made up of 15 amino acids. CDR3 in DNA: TGTGCCAGCAGCTCGGACAGGGAAACGTTTTACGAGCAGTACTTC. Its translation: CASSSDRETFYEQYF.

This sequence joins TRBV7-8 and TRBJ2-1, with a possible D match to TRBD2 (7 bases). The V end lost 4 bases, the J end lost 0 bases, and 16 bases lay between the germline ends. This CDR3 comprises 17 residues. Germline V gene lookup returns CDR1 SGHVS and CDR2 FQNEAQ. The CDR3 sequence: CASSSRGGGSSYNEQFF. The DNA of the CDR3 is TGTGCCAGCAGCTCCCGTGGGGGCGGGAGCTCCTACAATGAGCAGTTCTTC.

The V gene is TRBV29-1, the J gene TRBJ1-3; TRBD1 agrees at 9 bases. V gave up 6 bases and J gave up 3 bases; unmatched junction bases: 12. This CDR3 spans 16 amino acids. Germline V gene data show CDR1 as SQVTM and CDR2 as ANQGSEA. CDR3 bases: TGCAGCGTGGCAGGGACAGGGTCCAGTTTTGGAAACACCATATATTTT. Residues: CSVAGTGSSFGNTIYF.

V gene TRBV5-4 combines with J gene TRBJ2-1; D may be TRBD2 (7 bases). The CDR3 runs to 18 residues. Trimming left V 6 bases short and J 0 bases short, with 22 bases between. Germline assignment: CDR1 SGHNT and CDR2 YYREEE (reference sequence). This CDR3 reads CASTPPGGPGSSYNEQFF. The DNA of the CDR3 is TGTGCCAGCACCCCACCGGGGGGCCCCGGGAGCTCCTACAATGAGCAGTTCTTC.

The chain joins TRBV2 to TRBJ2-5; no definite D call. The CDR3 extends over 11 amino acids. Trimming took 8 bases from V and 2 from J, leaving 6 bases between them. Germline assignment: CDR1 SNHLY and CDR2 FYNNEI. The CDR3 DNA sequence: TGTGCCAGCGGCACGCAAGAGACCCAGTACTTC. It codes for CASGTQETQYF.

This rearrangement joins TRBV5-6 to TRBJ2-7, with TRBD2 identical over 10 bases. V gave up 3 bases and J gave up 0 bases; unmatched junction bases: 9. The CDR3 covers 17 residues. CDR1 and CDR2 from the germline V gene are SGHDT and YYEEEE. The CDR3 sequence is CASSWTSGRTSSYEQYF. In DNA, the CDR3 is TGTGCCAGCAGCTGGACTAGCGGAAGGACTAGCTCCTACGAGCAGTACTTC. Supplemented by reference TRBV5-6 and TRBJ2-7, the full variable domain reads DAGVTQSPTHLIKTRGQQVTLRCSPKSGHDTVSWYQQALGQGPQFIFQYYEEEERQRGNFPDRFSGHQFPNYSSELNVNALLLGDSALYLCASSWTSGRTSSYEQYFGPGTRLTVT.

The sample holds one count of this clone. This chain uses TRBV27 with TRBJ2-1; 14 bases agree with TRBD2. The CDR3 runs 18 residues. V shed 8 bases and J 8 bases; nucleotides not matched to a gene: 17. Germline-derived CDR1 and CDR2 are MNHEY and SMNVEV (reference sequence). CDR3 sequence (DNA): TGTGCCAGCGCCCCGGGACTAGCGGGAGTTATTACCCAGGATGAGCAGTTCTTC. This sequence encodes CASAPGLAGVITQDEQFF.

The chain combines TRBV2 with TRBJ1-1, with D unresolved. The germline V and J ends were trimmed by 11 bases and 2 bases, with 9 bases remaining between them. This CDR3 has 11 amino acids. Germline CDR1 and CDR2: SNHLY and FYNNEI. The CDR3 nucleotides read TGTGCCCCCCTGCGAAACACTGAAGCTTTCTTT. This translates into CAPLRNTEAFF.

DNA for the CDR3: TGTGCCAGCAGTTACTCCTTGGGACAGGGCTACACCTTC. This encodes CASSYSLGQGYTF. The chain uses TRBV6-5 and TRBJ1-2, with TRBD1 matching over 7 bases. J was trimmed by 8 bases and V by 0 bases; bases with no gene match: 3. The CDR3 sequence is 13 residues long. Germline V gene data show CDR1 as MNHEY and CDR2 as SVGAGI.

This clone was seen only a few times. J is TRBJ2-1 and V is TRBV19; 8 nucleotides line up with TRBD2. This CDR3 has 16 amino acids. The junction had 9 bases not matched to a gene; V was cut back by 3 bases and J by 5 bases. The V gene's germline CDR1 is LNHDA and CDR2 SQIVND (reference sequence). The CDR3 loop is CASSIAAAGGHNEQFF. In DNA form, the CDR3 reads TGTGCCAGTAGTATCGCGGCGGCGGGGGGTCACAATGAGCAGTTCTTC. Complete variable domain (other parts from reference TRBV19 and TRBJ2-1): DGGITQSPKYLFRKEGQNVTLSCEQNLNHDAMYWYRQDPGQGLRLIYYSQIVNDFQKGDIAEGYSVSREKKESFPLTVTSAQKNPTAFYLCASSIAAAGGHNEQFFGPGTRLTVL.

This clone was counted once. The CDR3, as DNA: TGCGCCAGCAGCCAAGAGGGGAAACGGCAGTTCTTC. It translates to CASSQEGKRQFF. The V call is TRBV4-1, the J call TRBJ2-1; D remains ambiguous. The V end was cut by 0 bases, the J end by 12 bases, with 9 bases between. There are 12 residues in the CDR3. CDR1 MGHRA and CDR2 YSYEKL come from the germline V gene.

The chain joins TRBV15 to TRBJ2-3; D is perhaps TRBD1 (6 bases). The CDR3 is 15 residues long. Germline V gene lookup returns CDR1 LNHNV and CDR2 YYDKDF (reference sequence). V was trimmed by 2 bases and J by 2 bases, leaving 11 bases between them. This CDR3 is CATSRTWDNTDTQYF. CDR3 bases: TGTGCCACCAGCAGAACCTGGGACAACACAGATACGCAGTATTTT.

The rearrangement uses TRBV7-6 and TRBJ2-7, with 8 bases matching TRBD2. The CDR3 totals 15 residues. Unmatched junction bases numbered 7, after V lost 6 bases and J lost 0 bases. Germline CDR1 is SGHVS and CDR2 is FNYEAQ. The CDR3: CASRTLAGISYEQYF. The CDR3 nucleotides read TGTGCCAGCAGAACGTTAGCGGGGATCTCCTACGAGCAGTACTTC.

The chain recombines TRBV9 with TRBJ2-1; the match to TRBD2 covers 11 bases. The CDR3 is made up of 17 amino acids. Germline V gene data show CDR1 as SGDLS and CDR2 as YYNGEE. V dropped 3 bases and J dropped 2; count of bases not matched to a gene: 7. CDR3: CASSELTSGAAYNEQFF. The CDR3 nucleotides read TGTGCCAGCAGCGAGCTGACTAGCGGGGCCGCCTACAATGAGCAGTTCTTC.

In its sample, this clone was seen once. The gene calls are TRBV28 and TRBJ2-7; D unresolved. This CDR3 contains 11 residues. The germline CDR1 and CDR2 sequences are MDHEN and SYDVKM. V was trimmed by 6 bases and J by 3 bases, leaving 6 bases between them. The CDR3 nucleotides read TGTGCCAGCAGGAGCAGCTACGAGCAGTACTTC. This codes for CASRSSYEQYF.

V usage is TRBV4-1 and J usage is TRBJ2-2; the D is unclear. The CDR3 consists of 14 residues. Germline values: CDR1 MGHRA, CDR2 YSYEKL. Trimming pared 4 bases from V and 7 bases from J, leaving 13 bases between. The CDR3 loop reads CASSPGSPVGELFF. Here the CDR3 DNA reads TGCGCCAGCAGCCCTGGTAGCCCGGTCGGGGAGCTGTTTTTT.

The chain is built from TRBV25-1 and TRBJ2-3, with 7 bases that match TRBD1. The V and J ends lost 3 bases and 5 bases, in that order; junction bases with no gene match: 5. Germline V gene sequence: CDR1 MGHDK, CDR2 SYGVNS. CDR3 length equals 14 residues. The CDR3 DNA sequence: TGTGCCAGCAGTGAGACAGGGTTAGGAGATACGCAGTATTTT. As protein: CASSETGLGDTQYF.

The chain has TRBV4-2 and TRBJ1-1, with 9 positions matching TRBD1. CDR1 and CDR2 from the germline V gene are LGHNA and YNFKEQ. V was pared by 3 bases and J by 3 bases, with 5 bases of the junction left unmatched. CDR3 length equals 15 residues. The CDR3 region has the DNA TGTGCCAGCAGCCACCCGGGACAGGGTGACACTGAAGCTTTCTTT. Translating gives CASSHPGQGDTEAFF.

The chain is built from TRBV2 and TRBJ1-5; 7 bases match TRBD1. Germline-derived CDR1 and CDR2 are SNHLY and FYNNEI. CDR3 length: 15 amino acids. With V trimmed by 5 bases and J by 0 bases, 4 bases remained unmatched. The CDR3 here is CASSLTGDSNQPQHF. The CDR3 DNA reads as TGTGCCAGCAGTCTTACAGGGGATAGCAATCAGCCCCAGCATTTT.

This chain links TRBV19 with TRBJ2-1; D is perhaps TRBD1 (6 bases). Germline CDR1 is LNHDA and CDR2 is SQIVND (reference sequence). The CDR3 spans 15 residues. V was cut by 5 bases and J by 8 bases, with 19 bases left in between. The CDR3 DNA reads TGTGCCAGTAGTTTGACCAGCCTCAGGGGCGATGAGCAGTTCTTC. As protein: CASSLTSLRGDEQFF.